A selection of T cell receptor beta chains follows, all from one sample in a study of identical twins. One entry per CDR3 protein results from TCRdb running MiXCR on the 5' RACE reads. The sample has about 720,000 distinct CDR3 sequences, about 18% seen once. These data also featured in a second study, about T cells expressing NK-cell markers.

The sample was PBMCs. Every receptor here comes from a woman younger than 30 in good health. CDR3s include the opening cysteine and the closing phenylalanine or tryptophan. The D gene is left open where the match is weak. Size is omitted from some rows. Given values are once, few, many or a class for expanded clones.

>TRBV6-1|TRBJ2-1|few|TRBD2
TGTGCCAGCAACGGTCTAGCGGGAGTAGGGAATGAGCAGTTCTTC
CASNGLAGVGNEQFF
>TRBV7-2|TRBJ2-3|few|NA
TGTGCCAGCAGCTTTGTAGACACAGATACGCAGTATTTT
CASSFVDTDTQYF
>TRBV9|TRBJ2-2|NA|NA
TGTGCCAGCAGCGTAGCTAGGTACGGGGAGCTGTTTTTT
CASSVARYGELFF
>TRBV6-1|TRBJ2-7|few|NA
TGTGCCAGCAGTCCGGACAGTCTTGGGTACGAGCAGTACTTC
CASSPDSLGYEQYF
>TRBV19|TRBJ2-1|few|NA
TGTGCCAGTTCTTCCGGATACGGTGAGCAGTTCTTC
CASSSGYGEQFF
>TRBV27|TRBJ2-1|NA|NA
TGTGCCATCAGCAGCGGAAAAAACTACAATGAGCAGTTCTTC
CAISSGKNYNEQFF
>TRBV29-1|TRBJ2-2|NA|TRBD2
TGCAGCGTTTTGACTAGCGGGGGGAACACCGGGGAGCTGTTTTTT
CSVLTSGGNTGELFF
>TRBV7-9|TRBJ2-7|NA|TRBD2
TGTGCCAGCAGCTTAGCATATATAGCGGGGGGCCACGAGCAGTACTTC
CASSLAYIAGGHEQYF
>TRBV4-1|TRBJ2-1|NA|NA
TGCGCCAGCAGTCGGGGGATCAATGAGCAGTTCTTC
CASSRGINEQFF
>TRBV12-3/TRBV12-4|TRBJ1-1|few|NA
TGTGCCAGCAGTTTTAGTAGCGGCAGGGGAAACACTGAAGCTTTCTTT
CASSFSSGRGNTEAFF
>TRBV6-5|TRBJ1-5|few|NA
TGTGCCAGCAGTTACTGGGACTCAGGACAGCCCCAGCATTTT
CASSYWDSGQPQHF
>TRBV2|TRBJ1-5|NA|TRBD1
TGTGCCAGCACCCTGGACAGGGGTGATCAGCCCCAGCATTTT
CASTLDRGDQPQHF
>TRBV7-2|TRBJ2-3|few|NA
TGTGCCAGCAGCTCACGGAGCGGCACAGATACGCAGTATTTT
CASSSRSGTDTQYF
>TRBV7-3|TRBJ2-1|NA|NA
TGTGCCAGCAGCTTAGGACTGGTTACCTACAATGAGCAGTTCTTC
CASSLGLVTYNEQFF
>TRBV5-1|TRBJ2-1|few|NA
TGCGCCAGCAGCTTGGAGGGGGGCGAGAATGAGCAGTTCTTC
CASSLEGGENEQFF
>TRBV4-3|TRBJ1-2|NA|NA
TGCGCCAGCAGCCCCGACGATCAGGAGCCCTATGGCTACACCTTC
CASSPDDQEPYGYTF
>TRBV12-3/TRBV12-4|TRBJ1-1|few|TRBD1
TGTGCCAGCAGTCCCCACCGACAGGGGGCTCTAGTCACTGAAGCTTTCTTT
CASSPHRQGALVTEAFF
>TRBV27|TRBJ1-6|few|NA
TGTGCCAGCAGTTTATCGAGGCCATATAATTCACCCCTCCACTTT
CASSLSRPYNSPLHF
>TRBV5-6|TRBJ2-7|few|TRBD1
TGTGCCAGCAGCTTGGATGGACAGGGTCGCGAGCAGTACTTC
CASSLDGQGREQYF
>TRBV30|TRBJ1-2|few|NA
TGTGCCTGGACCCCAACTGACGGCTACACCTTC
CAWTPTDGYTF
>TRBV20-1|TRBJ1-5|NA|NA
TGCAGTGTATCCGGAGAGAATCAGCCCCAGCATTTT
CSVSGENQPQHF
>TRBV7-9|TRBJ2-6|NA|TRBD1
TGTGCCAGCAGCCGGACATATACAGGGGCTGGGGCCAACGTCCTGACTTTC
CASSRTYTGAGANVLTF
>TRBV12-3/TRBV12-4|TRBJ2-3|few|TRBD2
TGTGCCAGCATCCTCGTGGGAGGGCCCGGTACGCAGTATTTT
CASILVGGPGTQYF
>TRBV3-1|TRBJ2-7|many|NA
TGTGCCAGCAGCCAAGAAGGAGGGGTAGGCGAGCAGTACTTC
CASSQEGGVGEQYF
>TRBV20-1|TRBJ2-1|few|NA
TGCAGTGCTAGTGAGGGGGGTAATGAGCAGTTCTTC
CSASEGGNEQFF
>TRBV5-1|TRBJ2-1|many|TRBD2
TGCGCCAGCAGCTTGGATCTAGCGGGGGTGAATGAGCAGTTCTTC
CASSLDLAGVNEQFF
>TRBV12-3/TRBV12-4|TRBJ2-5|many|NA
TGTGCCAGCAGTCCGGACTCGGAAGAGACCCAGTACTTC
CASSPDSEETQYF
>TRBV5-1|TRBJ2-1|few|TRBD2
TGCGCCAGCAGCTTGGGGTCGACTAGCGGGAACAATGAGCAGTTCTTC
CASSLGSTSGNNEQFF
>TRBV7-8|TRBJ2-3|few|TRBD1
TGTGCCAGCAGCTTGGGGACAGGGGCTATAGATACGCAGTATTTT
CASSLGTGAIDTQYF
>TRBV12-3/TRBV12-4|TRBJ2-1|NA|TRBD2
TGTGCCAGCAGTTTACTCCCCGGGAGGGCTAAGGTTAGCTCCTACAATGAGCAGTTCTTC
CASSLLPGRAKVSSYNEQFF
>TRBV12-3/TRBV12-4|TRBJ1-5|NA|NA
TGTGCCAGCAGTTCGGGGTCAGGTCTCTATCAGCCCCAGCATTTT
CASSSGSGLYQPQHF
>TRBV9|TRBJ2-7|many|TRBD1
TGTGCCAGCAGCGCAATGGGACAGTTTGGGGGAGAGCAGTACTTC
CASSAMGQFGGEQYF
>TRBV6-6|TRBJ2-7|NA|NA
TGTGCCAGCAGTCACGGGCAGAGTTACGAGCAGTACTTC
CASSHGQSYEQYF
>TRBV5-6|TRBJ1-1|few|NA
TGTGCCAGCAGCCCATCCCCGGGGGGGAACACTGAAGCTTTCTTT
CASSPSPGGNTEAFF
>TRBV12-3/TRBV12-4|TRBJ2-2|NA|NA
TGTGCCAGCAGTTTATTTCCTGGGGCCGGGGAGCTGTTTTTT
CASSLFPGAGELFF
>TRBV12-5|TRBJ2-5|NA|NA
TGTGCTAGTGGCACCCCGACAGCCCAAGAGACCCAGTACTTC
CASGTPTAQETQYF
>TRBV7-6|TRBJ1-2|few|TRBD1
TGTGCCAGCAGCTTAGAGGGCAGGGGGACCCATGGCTACACCTTC
CASSLEGRGTHGYTF
>TRBV20-1|TRBJ2-7|NA|NA
TGCAGTGCTAGTTTTGGGACATTCTCCTACGAGCAGTACTTC
CSASFGTFSYEQYF
>TRBV20-1|TRBJ1-1|NA|NA
TGCAGTGCTCGAAACGCCGGGACTTACGGGAACACTGAAGCTTTCTTT
CSARNAGTYGNTEAFF
>TRBV5-5|TRBJ2-7|NA|NA
TGTGCCAGCAGCCGGGGGCGGGAGTACGAGCAGTACTTC
CASSRGREYEQYF
>TRBV6-5|TRBJ2-1|NA|NA
TGTGCCAGCAGTTACTCGATTGGACTAAATTACAATGAGCAGTTCTTC
CASSYSIGLNYNEQFF
>TRBV2|TRBJ2-7|few|NA
TGTGCCAGCGGCCCTCACCGGGACGTCTACGAGCAGTACTTC
CASGPHRDVYEQYF
>TRBV7-2|TRBJ2-3|NA|NA
TGTGCCAGCAGCCTGCTTATGTGGCCTTCCACGCAGTATTTT
CASSLLMWPSTQYF
>TRBV20-1|TRBJ2-5|NA|TRBD1
TGCAGTGCTAGCGACAGGGCGAAGACCCAGTACTTC
CSASDRAKTQYF
>TRBV19|TRBJ2-7|NA|NA
TGTGCCAGTAGTATAGTTCCGACCTACGAGCAGTACTTC
CASSIVPTYEQYF
>TRBV29-1|TRBJ2-3|NA|NA
TGCAGCGTTGTAGGCAGCTCTAGCACAGATACGCAGTATTTT
CSVVGSSSTDTQYF
>TRBV9|TRBJ1-1|NA|TRBD1
TGTGCCAGCAGCGCGACAGGGGCCCAGGGCACTGAAGCTTTCTTT
CASSATGAQGTEAFF
>TRBV5-1|TRBJ2-3|NA|NA
TGCGCCAGCAGCTTGGTCTCGCCAACCACAGATACGCAGTATTTT
CASSLVSPTTDTQYF
>TRBV20-1|TRBJ2-4|NA|NA
TGCAGTGCTAGGGGTTATGTGCAGAGGGACATTCAGTACTTC
CSARGYVQRDIQYF
>TRBV3-1|TRBJ2-7|NA|NA
TGTGCCAGCAGCCCATCCGAGGGGGATTGGTACCGAAACTACGAGCAGTACTTC
CASSPSEGDWYRNYEQYF
>TRBV12-3/TRBV12-4|TRBJ2-7|NA|NA
TGTGCCAGCAGTTGGGGGGGCGACGTTATCGACAAGCAGTACTTC
CASSWGGDVIDKQYF
>TRBV29-1|TRBJ2-2|NA|TRBD2
TGCAGCGGGACTAGCGACCGTACCGGGGAGCTGTTTTTT
CSGTSDRTGELFF